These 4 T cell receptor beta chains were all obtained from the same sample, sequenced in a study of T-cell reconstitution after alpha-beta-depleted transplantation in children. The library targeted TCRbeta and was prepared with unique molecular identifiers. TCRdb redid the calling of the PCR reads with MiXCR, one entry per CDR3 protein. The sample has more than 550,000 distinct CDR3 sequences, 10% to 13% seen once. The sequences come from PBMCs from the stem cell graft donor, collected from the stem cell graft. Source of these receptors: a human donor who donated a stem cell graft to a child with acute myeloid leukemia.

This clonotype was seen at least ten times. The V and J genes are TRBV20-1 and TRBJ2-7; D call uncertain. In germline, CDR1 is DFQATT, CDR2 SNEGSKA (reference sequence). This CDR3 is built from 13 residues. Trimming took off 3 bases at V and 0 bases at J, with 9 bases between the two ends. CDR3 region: CSARKGTSYEQYF. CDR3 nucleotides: TGCAGTGCTAGGAAGGGAACCTCCTACGAGCAGTACTTC.

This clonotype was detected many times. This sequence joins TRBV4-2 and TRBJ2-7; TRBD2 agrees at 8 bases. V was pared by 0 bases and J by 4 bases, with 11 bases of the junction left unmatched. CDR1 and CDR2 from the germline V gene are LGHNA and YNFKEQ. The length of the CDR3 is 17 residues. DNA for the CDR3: TGTGCCAGCAGCCAAGATCTGGAGCGGGAGACCAGGTACGAGCAGTACTTC. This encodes CASSQDLERETRYEQYF.

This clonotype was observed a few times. CDR3 amino acids: CASSPGGGFDREQFF. DNA for the CDR3: TGTGCCAGCAGCCCGGGGGGGGGCTTTGACAGGGAGCAGTTCTTC. V is TRBV14 and J is TRBJ2-1, with 8 bases lining up with TRBD2. Trimming removed 4 bases from V and 10 bases from J; junction bases left unmatched: 12. The CDR3 has 15 amino acids. Germline lookup yields CDR1 SGHDN and CDR2 FVKESK. The full variable domain, with the rest looked up from reference TRBV14 and TRBJ2-1, is EAGVTQFPSHSVIEKGQTVTLRCDPISGHDNLYWYRRVMGKEIKFLLHFVKESKQDESGMPNNRFLAERTGGTYSTLKVQPAELEDSGVYFCASSPGGGFDREQFFGPGTRLTVL.

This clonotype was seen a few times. CDR3 bases: TGTGCCAGCAGCACCCGGGACCCACCTAATGAGCAGTTCTTC. As protein: CASSTRDPPNEQFF. V is TRBV7-2 and J is TRBJ2-1; D could derive from TRBD1 or TRBD2 (5 bases each). The length of the CDR3 is 14 residues. The germline V gene has CDR1 SGHTA and CDR2 FQGNSA. V was shortened by 5 bases and J by 7 bases, with 15 bases between the two germline ends.